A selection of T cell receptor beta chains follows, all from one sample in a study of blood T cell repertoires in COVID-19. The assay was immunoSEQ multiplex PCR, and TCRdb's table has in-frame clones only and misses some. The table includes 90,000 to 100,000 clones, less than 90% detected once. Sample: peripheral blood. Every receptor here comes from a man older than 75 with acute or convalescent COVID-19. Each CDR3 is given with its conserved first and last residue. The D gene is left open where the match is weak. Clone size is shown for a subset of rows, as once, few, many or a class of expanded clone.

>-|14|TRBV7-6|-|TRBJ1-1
CASSPPGGSGEAFF
TGTGCCAGCAGCCCCCCCGGGGGTTCGGGTGAAGCTTTCTTT
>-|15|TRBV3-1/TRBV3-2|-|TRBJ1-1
CASSQAIHPNTEAFF
TGTGCCAGCAGCCAAGCAATACACCCCAACACTGAAGCTTTCTTT
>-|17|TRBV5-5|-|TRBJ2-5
CASSSRPVTRPGETQYF
TGTGCCAGCAGCTCCCGTCCTGTTACACGGCCCGGGGAGACCCAGTACTTC
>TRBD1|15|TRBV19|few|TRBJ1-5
CASSRQGYGNQPQHF
TGTGCCAGTAGTCGACAGGGTTACGGGAATCAGCCCCAGCATTTT
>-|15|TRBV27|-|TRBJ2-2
CASRISGPDTGELFF
TGTGCCAGCAGGATAAGCGGGCCGGACACCGGGGAGCTGTTTTTT
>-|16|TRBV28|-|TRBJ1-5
CASSTGGGSSNQPQHF
TGTGCCAGCAGCACCGGGGGGGGGTCAAGCAATCAGCCCCAGCATTTT
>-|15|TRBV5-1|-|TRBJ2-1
CASSLAGLPPNEQFF
TGCGCCAGCAGCTTGGCCGGACTTCCTCCCAATGAGCAGTTCTTC
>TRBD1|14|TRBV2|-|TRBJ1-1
CASSEEGTGGEAFF
TGTGCCAGCAGTGAAGAAGGGACAGGGGGGGAAGCTTTCTTT
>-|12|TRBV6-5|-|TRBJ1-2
CATQSPNGGYTF
TGTGCCACTCAATCCCCGAACGGTGGCTACACCTTC
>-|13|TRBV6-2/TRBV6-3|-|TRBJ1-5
CASSFYSNQPQHF
TGTGCCAGCAGTTTCTATAGCAATCAGCCCCAGCATTTT